This TCR beta chain came from a study of regulatory T cells in long-lasting Graves disease. Whole-study results and caveats: Reduced TCR diversity was observed in persistent Graves' patients versus newly diagnosed patients. Thyroid tissue went unexamined; only peripheral blood was analyzed. With persistent disease, TRBV28, TRBJ1-2 and TRBJ2-5 were the favored segments.

This clonotype turned up a few times. The target antigen is unknown. The junction and the germline gene differ at one end; a read error may be behind it. Time point indicated: persistent/refractory GD, antithyroid drugs over 5 years with positive TRAb. Researchers made the TCR library from RNA that was extracted from PBMCs. The CDR3 has 11 residues. Library construction for TCR beta used iRepertoire HTBI primers and Arm-PCR of CDR3 regions. TCRdb reanalysed the multiplex PCR reads using MiXCR and keeps one entry per CDR3 protein. Of roughly 400,000 distinct CDR3 sequences in the sample, around 20% were seen once.

The receptor's source is a female donor with Graves disease. The source material was peripheral blood mononuclear cells (PBMCs), sampled when the disease was refractory, from a patient treated with antithyroid drugs. The chain couples TRBV12-3 or TRBV12-4 to TRBJ2-1; no reliable D call. The CDR3 DNA reads TGTGCCAGCAGTTTCTACGATGAGCAGTTCTTC. This codes for CASSFYDEQFF.